This T cell receptor (beta chain) was sequenced during a study of shared clonotypes between healthy human individuals. Study-wide findings and caveats: Expectations were that clonotype sharing among donors would be affected by sequencing depth. Donor scarcity curtailed the genetic and exposure-history diversity represented herein.

The germline CDR1 and CDR2 sequences are SGHRS and YFSETQ. The CDR3 runs 15 residues. Trimming left V 2 bases short and J 0 bases short, with 12 bases between. Assay execution took place at the deep level. Assay: immunoSEQ multiplex PCR; the TCRdb copy retains only in-frame clones and omits some. Counted here are about half a million clones, roughly four fifths occurring once; the ten biggest clones make up approximately 12%. Note on this clone: Antigen unknown.

The source material was PBMCs. The sequence came from a woman aged 35 to 49 in good health. Some clones in this sample may be carry-over from other donors' samples. The chain joins TRBV5-1 to TRBJ2-7; no reliable D call. The CDR3 sequence is CASSLLGYSSYEQYF. The CDR3 coding sequence is TGCGCCAGCAGCTTATTGGGGTACAGCTCCTACGAGCAGTACTTC.